This TCR beta chain originates from a study of technical replicates of blood from several donors (TCRdb year 2017). The library was built by means of the immunoSEQ multiplex PCR assay. TCRdb mirrors the immuneACCESS table, restricted to in-frame sequences. Some clones are absent from its copies; in checked studies, under half trace to an unresolved V gene, and the reason for the others is unknown. The sample records around 76,000 clones, 80% to 95% of which are singletons. The ten largest clones represent 0.41% of the sample. Taken from the germline V gene (reference sequence), the CDR1 and CDR2 loops are SEHNR and FQNEAQ. The cysteine opens and the phenylalanine closes a CDR3 of 15 amino acids. Only the CDR3 part of the read is kept: 45 bases, read in frame from the first base. Between the V and J ends, shortened by 2 bases and 1 base respectively, the junction contains 8 bases. As for this clone: The clone's antigen remains unknown. Base-call qualities are not available, and no considerably larger clone is one nucleotide away.

The TCR originated in a human donor in good health. Sequenced material: T cells isolated from PBMCs. This chain is built from TRBV7-9 and TRBJ2-2, and perhaps TRBD1 as D gene, on 6 matching bases. The CDR3 amino acid sequence is: CASSLMGQNTGELFF. The DNA reads as follows: TGTGCCAGCAGCTTAATGGGACAGAACACCGGGGAGCTGTTTTTT.